One and the same sample provided the 30 T cell receptor beta chains below, sequenced in a study of OX40 agonist ivuxolimab in advanced cancers. TCRdb keeps only in-frame clones here, not all; method: immunoSEQ multiplex PCR. The sample lists around 74,000 clones, 80% to 90% occurring once. This sample comprised CD4+ or CD8+ T cells sorted from blood, obtained in a trial of the OX40 agonist ivuxolimab. These receptors were collected from an adult with an advanced solid tumor such as melanoma, head and neck, liver or kidney cancer.

The J gene is TRBJ1-2, the V gene TRBV27; TRBD1 matches 9 bases. The germline gives CDR1 MNHEY, CDR2 SMNVEV (reference sequence). CDR3 length: 15 residues. With V trimmed by 7 bases and J by 2 bases, 8 bases remained unmatched. The CDR3: CASNPGQGKNYGYTF. For the CDR3, the DNA is TGTGCCAGCAACCCGGGACAGGGAAAGAACTATGGCTACACCTTC.

This chain uses TRBV7-2 with TRBJ1-3, with no clear D. The germline gives CDR1 SGHTA, CDR2 FQGNSA. The CDR3 is made up of 16 amino acids. Trimming shortened V by 1 base and J by 0 bases, and 10 bases separated the two germline ends. CDR3 loop: CASSLGAAGSGNTIYF. CDR3 coding DNA: TGTGCCAGCAGCTTAGGGGCAGCCGGCTCTGGAAACACCATATATTTT.

This clone was counted once. The genes are TRBV27 and TRBJ2-4; TRBD1 matches at 7 bases. The CDR3 spans 16 residues. The V segment lost 0 bases and the J segment 0 bases; nucleotides outside the gene matches: 2. CDR1 and CDR2 from the germline V gene are MNHEY and SMNVEV (reference sequence). The CDR3 loop is CASSLSGQLAKNIQYF. The CDR3 DNA reads TGTGCCAGCAGTTTATCGGGACAGCTAGCCAAAAACATTCAGTACTTC.

This rearrangement joins TRBV7-9 to TRBJ2-3, with 13 bases identical to TRBD2. The germline CDR1 and CDR2 sequences are SEHNR and FQNEAQ (reference sequence). This CDR3 spans 15 amino acids. Trimming at V came to 5 bases and at J to 4 bases, leaving 3 bases not matched to a gene. CDR3 loop: CASSGLAGDPDTQYF. CDR3 DNA: TGTGCCAGCAGCGGACTAGCGGGAGACCCAGATACGCAGTATTTT.

J is TRBJ2-2 and V is TRBV2; 7 bases align to TRBD2. Germline CDR1 and CDR2: SNHLY and FYNNEI. V lost 3 bases, J lost 4 bases, and 5 bases stayed unmatched. The CDR3 loop spans 15 amino acids. The CDR3, as DNA: TGTGCCAGCAGTGAGCTAGCGGAAGTCACCGGGGAGCTGTTTTTT. Translation: CASSELAEVTGELFF.

The chain combines TRBV20-1 with TRBJ2-1; D call uncertain. With 6 bases removed from V and 8 bases from J, the gap between germline ends came to 8 bases. The length of the CDR3 is 10 residues. Germline V gene lookup returns CDR1 DFQATT and CDR2 SNEGSKA (reference sequence). The DNA for the CDR3 is TGCAGTGCCAGGTGGGATGAGCAGTTCTTC. This encodes CSARWDEQFF.

The genes are TRBV27 and TRBJ2-1; no firm D call. Trimming removed 3 bases from V and 10 bases from J, with 7 bases in between. The CDR3 contains 11 residues. Germline V CDR1 and CDR2: MNHEY, SMNVEV (reference sequence). The CDR3 here is CASSFGREQFF. The CDR3 nucleotides are TGTGCCAGCAGTTTTGGCAGGGAGCAGTTCTTC.

The chain couples TRBV29-1 to TRBJ2-6; 8 positions agree with TRBD1. Trimming at V came to 2 bases and at J to 4 bases, leaving 4 bases not matched to a gene. Germline assignment: CDR1 SQVTM and CDR2 ANQGSEA. The CDR3 is 15 amino acids. CDR3 region: CSVEQGAGGANVLTF. In nucleotides, the CDR3 is TGCAGCGTTGAACAGGGGGCGGGCGGGGCCAACGTCCTGACTTTC.

The V and J genes are TRBV6-5 and TRBJ2-7; D gene uncertain. Germline V gene data show CDR1 as MNHEY and CDR2 as SVGAGI. The CDR3 has 13 residues. V lost 6 bases, J lost 0 bases, and 9 bases lay in between. CDR3 nucleotides: TGTGCCAGCAGCCCGGGTAGCTCCTACGAGCAGTACTTC. As protein: CASSPGSSYEQYF.

This chain uses TRBV13 with TRBJ2-7; no clear D gene. Germline V lookup: CDR1 PRHDT, CDR2 FYEKMQ (reference sequence). V lost 5 bases and J 0 bases, leaving 17 bases between the germline ends. There are 16 residues in the CDR3. The CDR3 DNA sequence: TGTGCCAGCAGCCGGCGCGAACTGGGTACCTCCTACGAGCAGTACTTC. Translating it yields CASSRRELGTSYEQYF.

V usage is TRBV11-2 and J usage is TRBJ1-6; D perhaps matches TRBD1 (5 bases). V was trimmed by 3 bases and J by 7 bases, leaving 13 bases between them. Germline lookup yields CDR1 SGHAT and CDR2 FQNNGV. CDR3 length: 15 amino acids. The CDR3 sequence: CASSFWGDPNSPLHF. The CDR3 nucleotides are TGTGCCAGCAGCTTCTGGGGGGACCCGAATTCACCCCTCCACTTT. The variable domain in full, completed from reference TRBV11-2 and TRBJ1-6, reads EAGVAQSPRYKIIEKRQSVAFWCNPISGHATLYWYQQILGQGPKLLIQFQNNGVVDDSQLPKDRFSAERLKGVDSTLKIQPAKLEDSAVYLCASSFWGDPNSPLHFGNGTRLTVT.

This chain uses TRBV27 with TRBJ2-2; D not resolved. V lost 3 bases, J lost 0 bases, and 8 bases lay in between. The germline V gene has CDR1 MNHEY and CDR2 SMNVEV (reference sequence). The CDR3 is made up of 15 amino acids. The DNA of the CDR3 is TGTGCCAGCAGTTTGGTTGGGGCGAACACCGGGGAGCTGTTTTTT. Translated: CASSLVGANTGELFF.

The chain carries TRBV5-1 and TRBJ2-4, with 7 bases identical to TRBD1. Germline values: CDR1 SGHRS, CDR2 YFSETQ. After removal of 4 bases from V and 7 bases from J, the junction contained 8 bases not matched to a gene. This CDR3 is 14 amino acids long. Here the CDR3 reads CASSHGTDGNIQYF. The CDR3 coding sequence is TGCGCCAGCAGCCATGGGACAGACGGGAACATTCAGTACTTC.

The chain joins TRBV7-3 to TRBJ2-3; D might be TRBD2 (6 bases). The germline CDR1 and CDR2 sequences are SGHTA and FQGTGA. The CDR3 covers 15 residues. V was cut by 7 bases and J by 1 base, with 15 bases left in between. The CDR3 loop is CASTPRGGGTDTQYF. CDR3 DNA: TGTGCCAGCACCCCGAGGGGAGGCGGCACAGATACGCAGTATTTT. The full variable domain, its missing parts supplied by reference TRBV7-3 and TRBJ2-3, is GAGVSQTPSNKVTEKGKYVELRCDPISGHTALYWYRQSLGQGPEFLIYFQGTGAADDSGLPNDRFFAVRPEGSVSTLKIQRTERGDSAVYLCASTPRGGGTDTQYFGPGTRLTVL.

The chain has TRBV11-2 and TRBJ2-3; 9 nucleotides match TRBD2. Germline loops: CDR1 SGHAT, CDR2 FQNNGV. The CDR3 runs 18 residues. J gave up 2 bases and V 6 bases, and 15 bases lay outside the gene matches. The CDR3 DNA reads as TGTGCCAGCAGGAGGGGACTAGCTTTAGGGAGATTCACAGATACGCAGTATTTT. Its translation is CASRRGLALGRFTDTQYF.

This rearrangement joins TRBV9 to TRBJ2-7; 11 bases match TRBD1. The CDR3 consists of 16 residues. Unmatched junction bases numbered 8, after V lost 4 bases and J lost 2 bases. Germline lookup yields CDR1 SGDLS and CDR2 YYNGEE. The CDR3 spells CASSSGWGQGAYEQYF. The CDR3 nucleotides are TGTGCCAGCAGCTCCGGATGGGGACAGGGGGCCTACGAGCAGTACTTC. The variable domain in full, with the rest retrieved from reference TRBV9 and TRBJ2-7, is DSGVTQTPKHLITATGQRVTLRCSPRSGDLSVYWYQQSLDQGLQFLIQYYNGEERAKGNILERFSAQQFPDLHSELNLSSLELGDSALYFCASSSGWGQGAYEQYFGPGTRLTVT.

The rearrangement uses TRBV2 and TRBJ1-6; 10 positions match TRBD1. CDR1 and CDR2 from the germline V gene are SNHLY and FYNNEI. The CDR3 covers 15 residues. V shed 4 bases, J shed 9 bases, and the junction held 6 bases outside the gene matches. The CDR3 DNA is TGTGCCAGCAGTGGATCCGGGACAGGGGTTTCACCCCTCCACTTT. This codes for CASSGSGTGVSPLHF.

V usage is TRBV7-8 and J usage is TRBJ1-1, with D unresolved. The length of the CDR3 is 14 residues. Trimming shortened V by 3 bases and J by 10 bases, and 18 bases separated the two germline ends. Germline values: CDR1 SGHVS, CDR2 FQNEAQ. The DNA of the CDR3 is TGTGCCAGCAGCTTCTCTCGGACGGTAGTCTTAGCTTTCTTT. Translated, it gives CASSFSRTVVLAFF.

The chain is built from TRBV6-5 and TRBJ1-3; D ambiguous. Trimming pared 5 bases from V and 0 bases from J, leaving 11 bases between. The CDR3 loop spans 15 amino acids. CDR1 MNHEY and CDR2 SVGAGI come from the germline V gene. The CDR3 protein is CASSQSAISGNTIYF. CDR3 nucleotide sequence: TGTGCCAGCAGTCAATCAGCGATCTCTGGAAACACCATATATTTT.

This chain joins TRBV5-1 and TRBJ1-5, with D unresolved. Germline loops: CDR1 SGHRS, CDR2 YFSETQ. CDR3 size: 13 residues. Between the trimmed V and J ends, which lost 0 bases and 4 bases, there was a span of 5 bases. The CDR3 nucleotides are TGCGCCAGCAGCTTGGTGCCTAATCAGCCCCAGCATTTT. Protein product: CASSLVPNQPQHF.

V is TRBV5-1 and J is TRBJ2-5; 8 nucleotides line up with TRBD2. The CDR3 runs 15 residues. The J segment lost 0 bases and the V segment lost 4 bases, leaving 5 bases of the junction unmatched. Germline V lookup: CDR1 SGHRS, CDR2 YFSETQ. The CDR3 reads CASSRTGGHQETQYF. Written as DNA, the CDR3 is TGCGCCAGCAGCAGGACGGGAGGGCACCAAGAGACCCAGTACTTC.

The V and J genes are TRBV2 and TRBJ2-2; perhaps TRBD1 as D (6 bases). Trimming left V 6 bases short and J 4 bases short, with 9 bases between. The length of the CDR3 is 13 residues. Germline CDR1 and CDR2: SNHLY and FYNNEI. The CDR3 coding sequence is TGTGCCAGCAGGGCGACAGGCACCGGGGAGCTGTTTTTT. The encoded protein is CASRATGTGELFF.

The rearrangement joins TRBV7-9 to TRBJ2-7; possible D gene TRBD2, 7 bases. The length of the CDR3 is 15 residues. Per the germline V gene, CDR1 is SEHNR and CDR2 is FQNEAQ (reference sequence). V was shortened by 5 bases and J by 2 bases, with 16 bases between the two germline ends. The CDR3 nucleotides read TGTGCCAGCAGCAGGTTGGGGGGGCCTGCCTACGAGCAGTACTTC. Its translation: CASSRLGGPAYEQYF.

This clone has more than one count but fewer than ten. The CDR3 is CASSATGAANEKLFF. The CDR3 coding sequence is TGTGCCAGCAGCGCAACAGGGGCGGCTAATGAAAAACTGTTTTTT. The chain is built from TRBV6-1 and TRBJ1-4, with TRBD1 matching over 7 bases. From germline, CDR1 is MNHNS and CDR2 SASEGT. The V gene end was trimmed by 6 bases and the J gene end by 3 bases; junction bases not matched to a gene: 7. The CDR3 has 15 amino acids.

The rearrangement uses TRBV7-3 and TRBJ2-3; 15 bases are shared with TRBD2. This CDR3 comprises 17 residues. J gave up 5 bases and V 5 bases, and 8 bases lay outside the gene matches. Germline values: CDR1 SGHTA, CDR2 FQGTGA. The CDR3 DNA reads TGTGCCAGCAGCCCAGGACTAGCGGGGGGGCCAGGAGATACGCAGTATTTT. It is translated as CASSPGLAGGPGDTQYF. Looking up the rest from reference TRBV7-3 and TRBJ2-3 gives the full variable domain: GAGVSQTPSNKVTEKGKYVELRCDPISGHTALYWYRQSLGQGPEFLIYFQGTGAADDSGLPNDRFFAVRPEGSVSTLKIQRTERGDSAVYLCASSPGLAGGPGDTQYFGPGTRLTVL.

The CDR3 here is CSARLVSEQYF. The DNA for the CDR3 is TGCAGTGCTCGACTAGTTAGTGAGCAGTACTTC. The V call is TRBV20-1, the J call TRBJ2-7, with D maybe TRBD2 (6 bases). The germline V gene has CDR1 DFQATT and CDR2 SNEGSKA (reference sequence). This CDR3 has 11 residues. The V and J ends lost 5 bases and 7 bases respectively, with 12 bases between them.

The V and J genes are TRBV4-1 and TRBJ1-1; 7 bases are shared with TRBD1. This CDR3 comprises 15 residues. V lost 3 bases and J lost 3; bases outside the gene matches: 7. Germline V gene lookup returns CDR1 MGHRA and CDR2 YSYEKL. The CDR3 spells CASSHLTGLDTEAFF. Written as DNA, the CDR3 is TGCGCCAGCAGCCACCTGACAGGGCTTGACACTGAAGCTTTCTTT.

The chain carries TRBV14 and TRBJ2-5, with TRBD2 matching 9 bases. Germline assignment: CDR1 SGHDN and CDR2 FVKESK. The CDR3 extends over 17 amino acids. The J segment lost 5 bases and the V segment lost 3 bases, leaving 13 bases of the junction unmatched. The CDR3 here is CASSHKTGLAAVETQYF. In DNA, the CDR3 is TGTGCCAGCAGCCACAAGACGGGACTAGCCGCCGTGGAGACCCAGTACTTC.

This clone has only a few counts. V is TRBV5-1 and J is TRBJ1-4, with no clear D. CDR3 size: 15 residues. Trimming pared 0 bases from V and 6 bases from J, leaving 12 bases between. Germline assignment: CDR1 SGHRS and CDR2 YFSETQ. The CDR3 sequence is CASSLAEGWDEKLFF. Here the CDR3 DNA reads TGCGCCAGCAGCTTGGCCGAAGGGTGGGATGAAAAACTGTTTTTT.

The rearrangement uses TRBV14 and TRBJ2-4; weak D call: TRBD2 (5 bases). The CDR3 length is 15 residues. Trimming took off 4 bases at V and 4 bases at J, with 14 bases between the two ends. Germline values: CDR1 SGHDN, CDR2 FVKESK. The CDR3 DNA reads as TGTGCCAGCAGCCGCCCGGGGAGCGGAAAAAACATTCAGTACTTC. As protein: CASSRPGSGKNIQYF.